The next 9 T cell receptor beta chains were all read from a single sample in a study of blood T cells in healthy people across ages. Primers used in a second PCR of about 7 to 12 cycles were a sample-barcoded 5' primer and a J-beta primer mix. TCRdb fed the 5' RACE reads into MiXCR, producing one record per CDR3 protein. In the table there are roughly 730,000 distinct CDR3 sequences, 56% of which are singletons. The specimen sequenced was blood. The receptors were sampled from a man in his forties or fifties in good health.

The chain carries TRBV3-1 and TRBJ2-3, with TRBD2 matching 8 bases. CDR3 length equals 15 residues. V was clipped by 4 bases and J by 5 bases; unmatched bases: 8. Per germline, CDR1 LGHDT and CDR2 YNNKEL (reference sequence). The chain's CDR3 is CASSPRTSSGDTQYF. CDR3 nucleotides: TGTGCCAGCAGCCCCCGGACTAGCTCTGGAGATACGCAGTATTTT.

The chain combines TRBV11-2 with TRBJ1-2; D not certain. In germline, CDR1 is SGHAT, CDR2 FQNNGV. The CDR3 totals 14 residues. The V gene lost 1 base and the J gene lost 6 bases, with 12 bases spanning the gap. DNA of the CDR3: TGTGCCAGCAGCTTAGTCGTGGCTGTTGATGGCTACACCTTC. Translation: CASSLVVAVDGYTF.

V usage is TRBV28 and J usage is TRBJ2-5; D gene ambiguous. Germline CDR1 and CDR2: MDHEN and SYDVKM. The CDR3 totals 12 residues. V was pared by 8 bases and J by 1 base, with 8 bases between. CDR3 nucleotides: TGTGCCAGCCGAGCGCCCCAAGAGACCCAGTACTTC. Translation: CASRAPQETQYF.

The J gene is TRBJ2-3, the V gene TRBV5-1; the match to TRBD1 covers 7 bases. This CDR3 comprises 14 residues. With V trimmed by 5 bases and J by 2 bases, 5 bases remained unmatched. Germline assignment: CDR1 SGHRS and CDR2 YFSETQ. The CDR3 DNA reads as TGCGCCAGCAGTACAGGGGCCGACACAGATACGCAGTATTTT. Encoded protein: CASSTGADTDTQYF.

V gene TRBV7-9 combines with J gene TRBJ1-1; 8 nucleotides align to TRBD1. The trim removed 4 bases at V and 6 bases at J, leaving 7 bases unmatched. CDR1 and CDR2 (germline): SEHNR, FQNEAQ (reference sequence). There are 14 residues in the CDR3. CDR3 sequence reads: CASSSRGQGAEAFF. The CDR3 region has the DNA TGTGCCAGCAGCTCCAGGGGGCAGGGGGCTGAAGCTTTCTTT.

On this clonotype itself: Relative to the germline gene, one junction end is altered; a read error may explain this. The DNA of the CDR3 is TGTGCCAGCGGCTTATTAGCGGGAGACCCAGATACGCAGTATTTT. It specifies CASGLLAGDPDTQYF. The chain recombines TRBV7-2 with TRBJ2-3; 9 bases are a match to TRBD2. Germline CDR1 and CDR2: SGHTA and FQGNSA. The CDR3 covers 15 residues. The whole variable domain, filled in from reference TRBV7-2 and TRBJ2-3, reads GAGVSQSPSNKVTEKGKDVELRCDPISGHTALYWYRQSLGQGLEFLIYFQGNSAPDKSGLPSDRFSAERTGGSVSTLTIQRTQQEDSAVYLCASGLLAGDPDTQYFGPGTRLTVL.

The rearrangement joins TRBV29-1 to TRBJ1-2; no clear D. The germline V and J ends were trimmed by 6 bases and 4 bases, with 21 bases remaining between them. This CDR3 has 15 amino acids. The germline V gene encodes CDR1 SQVTM and CDR2 ANQGSEA. CDR3 residues: CSVTIPGLRSYGYTF. CDR3 sequence (DNA): TGCAGCGTCACCATACCAGGCTTGCGGAGCTATGGCTACACCTTC. Full variable domain (missing parts from reference TRBV29-1 and TRBJ1-2): SAVISQKPSRDICQRGTSLTIQCQVDSQVTMMFWYRQQPGQSLTLIATANQGSEATYESGFVIDKFPISRPNLTFSTLTVSNMSPEDSSIYLCSVTIPGLRSYGYTFGSGTRLTVV.

The chain uses TRBV9 and TRBJ2-4, with 8 bases identical to TRBD2. V lost 0 bases, J lost 13 bases, and 9 bases stayed unmatched. The V gene's germline CDR1 is SGDLS and CDR2 YYNGEE. The CDR3 contains 14 residues. CDR3 bases: TGTGCCAGCAGCGTAGGGTTCGGGGGGGATGAGCAGTACTTC. As protein: CASSVGFGGDEQYF.

In DNA form, the CDR3 reads TGTGCCAGCAGCGCGGCCAGGGCCATGAACACTGAAGCTTTCTTT. It yields the protein CASSAARAMNTEAFF. This rearrangement joins TRBV5-5 to TRBJ1-1; D may be TRBD1 (5 bases). Trimming took off 4 bases at V and 0 bases at J, with 13 bases between the two ends. Germline CDR1 is SGHKS and CDR2 is YYEKEE (reference sequence). This CDR3 is built from 15 residues.